This T cell receptor beta chain is from a study of T cell responses to AZD1222 COVID-19 vaccine (dated by TCRdb to the early 2020s). At the level of the whole study: Because spike-specific TCR depth and breadth did not differ between the two schedules, AZD1222 recipients who got a second dose at roughly 4 weeks were pooled with those who got a second dose at roughly 12 weeks. Trial participants were enrolled by age into 18-55, 56-69 and 70-plus year subgroups, with about 150, 27 and 61 TCR-sequenced participants respectively. TCR sequencing covered some 250 trial participants: 200 to 210 given two doses of AZD1222 and some 25 given two doses of MenACWY control vaccine.

With respect to this clone: What this receptor recognizes is not known. Per-base quality was not reported, and no clone a single base away is much larger than it.

Broader findings and caveats from the paper: Participants were mostly white British and included more females than males, and it was suggested by the authors that clonal diversity may have been underestimated. Conclusions about previously exposed vaccinees are limited, since just a handful of AZD1222 recipients were seropositive for SARS-CoV-2 at baseline. In the small 56-69-year group, the increase in depth fell short of significance, most likely because of low power. The vaccine-associated CD4 TCRs covered the entire spike protein, and the dominant responses fell in regions 160-218 and 743-854. After two AZD1222 doses, spike-specific TCR breadth and depth were significantly higher than at day 0 and than in MenACWY recipients. Reportedly, almost half of the unique spike-specific TCRs recognized epitopes lying outside the regions that are mutated in the B.1.351 and B.1.1.7 variants. Because no day 14 peak-response samples were available, repertoires were characterized only after the peak T cell response.

The CDR3 regions of human TCRbeta chains were subjected to immunosequencing. Regarding the original processing steps: Repertoire TCRs were matched against a reference library of SARS-CoV-2-specific TCRs generated with the MIRA antigen-specificity platform. Breadth meant the fraction of unique TCRs that were SARS-CoV-2-associated, whereas depth meant the fraction of total T cells that were SARS-CoV-2-associated. Each spike-specific TCR was assigned to its reactive spike region and to a CD4 or CD8 class using the MIRA data. Log10-transformed breadth and depth values were compared by one-way ANOVA with Sidak's multiple comparisons tests. TCRdb took over this immuneACCESS table, retaining in-frame rearrangements with V and J assigned. Such tables are incomplete; in checked studies, under half of the missing clones stem from an unresolved V gene, and the remainder is unexplained. That table is the source of V, J and clone size, and D and trimming were worked out from the DNA. The sample data list 100,000 or so clones, and around 90% of these were observed just once. The ten largest clonotypes hold approximately 1.7% of the sample.

The label giving this sample's time point can be read as: baseline before first vaccination. Vaccinee samples were obtained from the UK trials COV001 and COV002, which included a single-blind randomized controlled phase 2/3 trial of AZD1222 (ChAdOx1 nCoV-19) in healthy adults. For TCRbeta chain sequencing, PBMC samples were collected from trial participants at day 0 and at day 28 after the second dose. The germline V gene (reference sequence) specifies LNHNV as CDR1 and YYDKDF as CDR2. Reading from cysteine to phenylalanine, the CDR3 counts 15 amino acids. The entry retains the CDR3 DNA only, 45 bases that are in frame from base 1. Ends trimmed: V by 3 bases, J by 2 bases; bases unmatched to a gene: 7.

The source of this sequence is an adult in good health. The chain couples TRBV15 to TRBJ2-7; 7 of the junction bases match TRBD2. The sequenced sample was peripheral blood, obtained on day 0 of AZD1222 vaccination. CDR3 protein: CATSRGERGPYEQYF. The DNA is as follows: TGTGCCACCAGCAGGGGAGAGCGGGGACCCTACGAGCAGTACTTC.